The entry that follows covers one T cell receptor (beta chain) sequence. The antigen this receptor binds is unknown. Per-nucleotide qualities are absent, and no much larger clonotype sits a single base away. This entry belongs to a study of siplizumab effects on memory and regulatory T cells (dated by TCRdb to 2018 to 2020). With respect to the entire study: The study examined how the anti-CD2 antibody siplizumab affects alloreactive T-cell subsets in allogeneic mixed lymphocyte reactions built from human PBMCs.

Library prep was done by the immunoSEQ multiplex PCR assay. Each sample had some 10^5 TCR templates assayed by the deep sequencing platform. Genomic DNA extracted from sorted T cells was the material used for TCRbeta CDR3 sequencing. The study's processing was this. The R programming language was used for the clonal analysis of the TCRbeta CDR3 data. Alloreactive CD4+ and CD8+ clones were defined by comparing unstimulated samples with post-reaction CFSE-low samples. By matching sequences to the repertoires of sorted unstimulated Treg and non-Treg cells, each alloreactive CD4+ clone was assigned a regulatory or non-regulatory origin. In TCRdb, the immuneACCESS table is reduced to in-frame sequences with V and J assigned. These tables do not hold every clone; where another copy was compared, an unresolved V gene accounts for under half, and the others remain unexplained. The DNA was the basis for D and trimming; V, J and clone size are from that table. The table for this sample lists about 110,000 clones; more than 90% of them were counted only once. 1% to 1.5% of the sample is held by the ten biggest clonotypes.

Points the paper makes about the study in general: Greater diversity appeared to be present in unstimulated naive T cells than in memory T cells, and a substantial contribution to the alloresponse seemed to be made by naive cells. The cumulative frequency of alloreactive sequences traceable to unstimulated CD4+ memory T cells was significantly reduced by siplizumab. A naive or memory phenotype could not be assigned to roughly 75-97% of proliferating CD4+ or CD8+ clones. Among mappable alloreactive CD4+ clones, an average Treg-derived fraction of approximately 73% was observed with siplizumab, compared with 25% to 30% in control reactions. Because sequences below about 10^-5 frequency were poorly captured, only a minor fraction of alloreactive clones could be mapped to unstimulated subsets. No functional confirmation was obtained for the suppressive function of proliferating Tregs from siplizumab cultures.

TCRbeta CDR3 sequencing was performed on sorted unstimulated T cells and on proliferating T cells recovered from mixed lymphocyte reactions. Fresh whole blood from nine to ten HLA-typed healthy donors was used as the source from which PBMCs were isolated. The CDR3 goes from the cysteine to the phenylalanine over 12 residues. Of the read, only the CDR3 DNA is kept; its 36 bases are in frame from base 1. CDR1 LGHNT and CDR2 FRNRAP are derived from the germline V gene. V is pared back by 5 bases and J by 0 bases, with 3 bases lying between the germline termini. This sequence originates from a human donor in good health. Sequencing input: CD4+ T cells sorted from blood. The chain employs TRBV12-5 and TRBJ2-3; the D gene identity is not certain. CDR3 loop: CASGDSTDTQYF. The DNA sequence is given as TGTGCTAGTGGTGATAGCACAGATACGCAGTATTTT.